Here is one TCR beta chain with its context. The clone's antigen remains unknown. No quality values exist for individual bases; no much larger clone is one base distant. The library was obtained by the immunoSEQ multiplex PCR assay. The source is immuneACCESS, and TCRdb retained only in-frame sequences with V and J called. Part of the clones is not carried over; for the studies checked, unresolved V genes explain less than half of this, and the remainder is unexplained. This sample is represented by some 55,000 clones; approximately 92% of them were singletons. The ten largest clones capture over 1% of the sample. The data were taken from a study of T cell changes during pregnancy in multiple sclerosis (dated by TCRdb to the late 2010s). Background on the whole study: Changes in the T cell repertoire over the course of pregnancy were examined in this study in women with multiple sclerosis.

The CDR3 holds 14 amino acids from the cysteine to the phenylalanine. CDR3 DNA is the only sequence kept; it has 42 bases, read in frame from the first base. Relative to germline, V is 5 bases shorter and J is 8 bases shorter, with 18 bases between their ends. CDR1 and CDR2 (MNHNY, SVGAGI) derive from the germline V gene (reference sequence). The sample consisted of peripheral blood, taken after pregnancy. The receptor's source is a female donor in good health, enrolled as a control in a pregnancy study. Here the chain combines TRBV6-6 and TRBJ1-2, with TRBD1 tentatively as D gene (6 bases match). In nucleotide form, the sequence is TGTGCCAGCAGTACCCCGGGGGGCCGGCGGGGCTACACCTTC. Its product reads: CASSTPGGRRGYTF.